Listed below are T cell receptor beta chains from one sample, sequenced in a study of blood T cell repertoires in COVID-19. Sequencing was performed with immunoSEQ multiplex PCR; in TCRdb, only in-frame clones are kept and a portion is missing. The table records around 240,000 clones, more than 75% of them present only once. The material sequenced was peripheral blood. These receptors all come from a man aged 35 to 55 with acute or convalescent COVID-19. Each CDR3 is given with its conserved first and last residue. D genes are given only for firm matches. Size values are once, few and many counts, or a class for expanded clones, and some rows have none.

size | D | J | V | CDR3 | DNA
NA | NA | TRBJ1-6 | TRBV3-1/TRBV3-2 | CASSQAWSRGDSPLHF | TGTGCCAGCAGCCAAGCCTGGTCCAGGGGAGACTCACCCCTCCACTTT
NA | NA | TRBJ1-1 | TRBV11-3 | CASSLVMNTEAFF | TGTGCCAGCAGCTTAGTCATGAACACTGAAGCTTTCTTT
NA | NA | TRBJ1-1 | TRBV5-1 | CASTLQSSSVTEAFF | TGCGCCAGCACCCTCCAGTCCAGTTCCGTCACTGAAGCTTTCTTT
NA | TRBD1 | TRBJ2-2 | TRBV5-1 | CASTPTGTGITGELFF | TGCGCCAGCACTCCTACCGGGACAGGGATCACCGGGGAGCTGTTTTTT
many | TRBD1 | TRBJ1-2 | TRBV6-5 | CASSISGTAYGYTF | TGTGCCAGCAGTATATCCGGGACAGCCTATGGCTACACCTTC
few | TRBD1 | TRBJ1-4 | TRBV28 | CASSPRQGAYAEKLFF | TGTGCCAGCAGCCCAAGACAGGGGGCTTATGCTGAAAAACTGTTTTTT
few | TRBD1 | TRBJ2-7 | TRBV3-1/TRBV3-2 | CASSRGTGGWDEQYF | TGTGCCAGCAGCCGTGGGACAGGCGGCTGGGACGAGCAGTACTTC
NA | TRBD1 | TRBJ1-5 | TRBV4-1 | CASSQDPGQGAQQPQHF | TGCGCCAGCAGCCAAGACCCCGGGCAGGGGGCCCAACAGCCCCAGCATTTT
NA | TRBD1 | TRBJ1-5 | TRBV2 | CASRFRTGGDRQPQHF | TGTGCCAGCAGATTTAGGACAGGGGGCGATAGGCAGCCCCAGCATTTT
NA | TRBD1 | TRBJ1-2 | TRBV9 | CASSAGQGISNYGYTF | TGTGCCAGCAGCGCTGGACAGGGGATTTCTAACTATGGCTACACCTTC
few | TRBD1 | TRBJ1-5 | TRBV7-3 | CASSLTDRYSNQPQHF | TGTGCCAGCAGCTTAACGGACAGGTATAGCAATCAGCCCCAGCATTTT
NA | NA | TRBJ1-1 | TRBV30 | CAWSVGGGVMNTEAFF | TGTGCCTGGAGTGTAGGGGGAGGGGTCATGAACACTGAAGCTTTCTTT
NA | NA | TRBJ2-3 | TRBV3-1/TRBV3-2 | CASSQTSSTDTQYF | TGTGCCAGCAGTCAAACTTCTAGCACAGATACGCAGTATTTT
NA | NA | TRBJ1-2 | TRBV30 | CAWRGSGSSYTF | TGTGCCTGGAGAGGGTCGGGGTCGAGCTACACCTTC
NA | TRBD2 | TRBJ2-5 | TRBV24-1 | CATSDYVSGLAGEETQYF | TGTGCCACCAGTGATTACGTATCGGGACTAGCGGGGGAAGAGACCCAGTACTTC
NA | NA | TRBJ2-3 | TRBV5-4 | CASTKRGGLTDTQYF | TGTGCCAGCACCAAAAGGGGGGGGCTCACAGATACGCAGTATTTT
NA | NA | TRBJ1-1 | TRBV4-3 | CASSQDLTRTEAFF | TGCGCCAGCAGCCAAGATTTGACACGGACTGAAGCTTTCTTT
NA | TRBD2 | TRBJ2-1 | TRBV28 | CASSLAGGPYNEQFF | TGTGCCAGCAGTTTAGCGGGGGGGCCCTACAATGAGCAGTTCTTC
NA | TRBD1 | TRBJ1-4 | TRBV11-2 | CASSLDGTGDEKLFF | TGTGCCAGCAGCTTAGACGGGACAGGGGATGAAAAACTGTTTTTT
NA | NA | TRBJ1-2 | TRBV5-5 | CASSSQTGTVGYTF | TGTGCCAGCAGCAGTCAAACAGGGACGGTTGGCTACACCTTC
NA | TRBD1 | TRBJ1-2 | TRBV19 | CASSITGTVINYGYTF | TGTGCCAGTAGTATAACCGGGACAGTAATAAACTATGGCTACACCTTC
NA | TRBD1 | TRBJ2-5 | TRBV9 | CASGGQGMGVRETQYF | TGTGCCAGCGGGGGACAGGGGATGGGTGTCCGGGAGACCCAGTACTTC
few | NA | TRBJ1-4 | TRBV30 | CAWTPRGEKLFF | TGTGCCTGGACTCCAAGGGGTGAAAAACTGTTTTTT
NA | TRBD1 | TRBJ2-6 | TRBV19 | CASTPRTGTGANVLTF | TGTGCCAGTACCCCCAGGACAGGGACTGGGGCCAACGTCCTGACTTTC
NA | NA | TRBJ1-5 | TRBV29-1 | CSVSERDNQPQHF | TGCAGCGTGTCCGAACGGGACAATCAGCCCCAGCATTTT
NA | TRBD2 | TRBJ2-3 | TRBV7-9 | CASIEVTGGRTDTQYF | TGTGCCAGCATCGAAGTAACGGGGGGGCGGACAGATACGCAGTATTTT
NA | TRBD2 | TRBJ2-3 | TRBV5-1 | CASSLALAGGPSDTQYF | TGCGCCAGCAGCTTGGCCCTAGCGGGGGGGCCCTCAGATACGCAGTATTTT
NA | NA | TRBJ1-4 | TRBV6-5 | CASRGLGSGEKLFF | TGTGCCAGCAGGGGACTGGGGAGTGGTGAAAAACTGTTTTTT
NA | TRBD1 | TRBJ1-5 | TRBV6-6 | CASSYEAGGYNQPQHF | TGTGCCAGCAGTTACGAGGCAGGGGGGTACAATCAGCCCCAGCATTTT
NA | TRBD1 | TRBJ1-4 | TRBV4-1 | CASSQGGTENEKLFF | TGCGCCAGCAGCCAAGGAGGGACAGAGAATGAAAAACTGTTTTTT
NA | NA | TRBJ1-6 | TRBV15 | CATSRGRTVNSPLHF | TGTGCCACCAGCAGAGGTCGGACAGTGAATTCACCCCTCCACTTT
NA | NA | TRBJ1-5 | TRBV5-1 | CASSPQGNTGLQPQHF | TGCGCCAGCAGCCCCCAGGGTAACACGGGCCTTCAGCCCCAGCATTTT
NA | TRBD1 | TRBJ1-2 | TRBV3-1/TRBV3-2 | CASSQAWTGGYGYTF | TGTGCCAGCAGCCAAGCGTGGACAGGGGGCTATGGCTACACCTTC
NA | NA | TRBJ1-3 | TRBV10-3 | CAISVSTSGNTIYF | TGTGCCATCAGTGTCTCAACATCTGGAAACACCATATATTTT
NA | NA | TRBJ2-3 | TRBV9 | CASSLRQGRAVTDTQYF | TGTGCCAGCAGCCTCCGACAGGGGAGGGCCGTCACAGATACGCAGTATTTT
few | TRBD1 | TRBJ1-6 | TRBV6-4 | CASSMQPGQNNSPLHF | TGTGCCAGCAGTATGCAACCGGGACAGAATAATTCACCCCTCCACTTT
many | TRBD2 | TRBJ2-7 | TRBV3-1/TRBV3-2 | CASSYRPPSLAGAYEQYF | TGTGCCAGCAGCTATCGACCTCCTTCACTAGCGGGGGCCTACGAGCAGTACTTC
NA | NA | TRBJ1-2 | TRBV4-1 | CASSQAGVGYTF | TGCGCCAGCAGCCAAGCCGGAGTAGGCTACACCTTC
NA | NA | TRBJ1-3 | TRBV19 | CASSIDRQGNTGNTIYF | TGTGCCAGTAGTATAGATCGGCAGGGGAATACTGGAAACACCATATATTTT
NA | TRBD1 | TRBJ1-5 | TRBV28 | CASSLAGGNINQPQHF | TGTGCCAGCAGTTTGGCAGGGGGGAACATCAATCAGCCCCAGCATTTT
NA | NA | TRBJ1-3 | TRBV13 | CASSLERVSGNTIYF | TGTGCCAGCAGCTTAGAACGGGTCTCTGGAAACACCATATATTTT
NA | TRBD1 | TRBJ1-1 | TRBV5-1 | CASGTGRTTEAFF | TGCGCCAGCGGGACAGGGAGGACCACTGAAGCTTTCTTT
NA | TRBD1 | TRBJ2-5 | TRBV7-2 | CASSLGQGRAPQETQYF | TGTGCCAGCAGCTTAGGACAGGGGCGAGCGCCTCAAGAGACCCAGTACTTC
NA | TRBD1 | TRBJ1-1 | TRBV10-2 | CASRRDSLNTEAFF | TGCGCCAGCAGACGGGACAGCTTGAACACTGAAGCTTTCTTT
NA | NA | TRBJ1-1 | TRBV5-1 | CASSLAGLFNTEAFF | TGCGCCAGCAGCTTGGCCGGTCTTTTCAACACTGAAGCTTTCTTT
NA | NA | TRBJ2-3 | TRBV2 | CASTERAGRADTQYF | TGTGCCAGCACAGAAAGAGCGGGTCGGGCAGATACGCAGTATTTT
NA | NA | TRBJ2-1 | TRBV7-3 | CASSLFTPGLNEQFF | TGTGCCAGCAGCTTATTCACCCCAGGGCTCAATGAGCAGTTCTTC
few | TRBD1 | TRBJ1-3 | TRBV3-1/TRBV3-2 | CASSRTGQGQNTIYF | TGTGCCAGCAGCAGGACAGGCCAGGGGCAGAACACCATATATTTT
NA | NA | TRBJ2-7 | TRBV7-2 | CASSFSPPLEQYF | TGTGCCAGCAGCTTTTCCCCCCCCCTCGAGCAGTACTTC
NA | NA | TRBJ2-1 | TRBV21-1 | CASSKKRAGGPCEQFF | TGTGCCAGCAGCAAAAAGAGAGCGGGGGGGCCCTGTGAGCAGTTCTTC
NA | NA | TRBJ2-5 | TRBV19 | CASSGSVKETQYF | TGTGCCAGTAGCGGTTCGGTTAAAGAGACCCAGTACTTC
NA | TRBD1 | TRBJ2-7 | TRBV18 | CASSPGQGRYEQYF | TGTGCCAGCTCACCGGGACAGGGGAGATACGAGCAGTACTTC
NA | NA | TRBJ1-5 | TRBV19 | CASSFPDGVRQPQHF | TGTGCCAGTAGTTTCCCGGACGGGGTTAGGCAGCCCCAGCATTTT
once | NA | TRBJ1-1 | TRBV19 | CARVDNRVKNTEAFF | TGTGCCAGAGTGGACAATCGAGTTAAGAACACTGAAGCTTTCTTT